This is a list of T cell receptor beta chains from one sample in a study of T cell responses to AZD1222 COVID-19 vaccine. Assay used: immunoSEQ multiplex PCR; TCRdb lists only in-frame clones, some missing. Of about 170,000 clones in the sample, approximately 88% were seen once. Sequencing used peripheral blood, obtained 28 days after the second AZD1222 dose. The source of these receptors is an adult who received the AZD1222 COVID-19 vaccine. Each CDR3 is given with its conserved first and last residue. The order of the fields is V gene, clone size, CDR3 length, D gene, J gene, CDR3 DNA, CDR3 protein. D genes are given only for firm matches. Some rows have no size entry. The others give once, few or many, or a class for an expanded clone.

V: TRBV5-1
size: NA
length: 13
D: NA
J: TRBJ2-3
DNA: TGCGCCAGCAGCTTCGGACGGGGAGATACGCAGTATTTT
CDR3: CASSFGRGDTQYF

V: TRBV4-1
size: NA
length: 20
D: NA
J: TRBJ2-6
DNA: TGCGCCAGCAGCCAAGATCAGCGGGACAGAGTCCTGTCTGGGGCCAACGTCCTGACTTTC
CDR3: CASSQDQRDRVLSGANVLTF

V: TRBV10-3
size: few
length: 12
D: NA
J: TRBJ1-3
DNA: TGTGCCATCAGTGTAGGAGGAAACACCATATATTTT
CDR3: CAISVGGNTIYF

V: TRBV12-3/TRBV12-4
size: NA
length: 13
D: NA
J: TRBJ1-1
DNA: TGTGCCAGCAGTCCACAGGGGAACACTGAAGCTTTCTTT
CDR3: CASSPQGNTEAFF

V: TRBV6-5
size: NA
length: 16
D: TRBD1
J: TRBJ2-5
DNA: TGTGCCAGCAGTTACTCGAGGACAGGGGGCGGGGAGACCCAGTACTTC
CDR3: CASSYSRTGGGETQYF

V: TRBV4-1
size: NA
length: 12
D: NA
J: TRBJ1-2
DNA: TGCGCCAGCAGCCAAGATGGCCATCGCTACACCTTC
CDR3: CASSQDGHRYTF

V: TRBV4-2
size: few
length: 14
D: TRBD1
J: TRBJ2-7
DNA: TGTGCCAGCAGCCAAGGACAGGGGGACTACGAGCAGTACTTC
CDR3: CASSQGQGDYEQYF

V: TRBV3-1/TRBV3-2
size: NA
length: 15
D: TRBD2
J: TRBJ2-5
DNA: TGTGCCAGCAGCCAAGTTTTAGCGGGGGGGGAGACCCAGTACTTC
CDR3: CASSQVLAGGETQYF

V: TRBV30
size: few
length: 13
D: NA
J: TRBJ2-7
DNA: TGTGCCCAAGACGGGGCAGGCACCCTCGAGCAGTACTTC
CDR3: CAQDGAGTLEQYF

V: TRBV4-1
size: NA
length: 16
D: TRBD2
J: TRBJ2-1
DNA: TGCGCCAGCAGCCAAATTCTAGCGGGGGATTACAATGAGCAGTTCTTC
CDR3: CASSQILAGDYNEQFF

V: TRBV19
size: NA
length: 11
D: NA
J: TRBJ2-3
DNA: TGTGCCGTCGGACAGAGAGATACGCAGTATTTT
CDR3: CAVGQRDTQYF

V: TRBV7-9
size: once
length: 15
D: NA
J: TRBJ1-1
DNA: TGTGCCAGCAGGCCACCGGGCAGGCCCAACACTGAAGCTTTCTTT
CDR3: CASRPPGRPNTEAFF

V: TRBV25-1
size: NA
length: 14
D: TRBD1
J: TRBJ2-1
DNA: TGTGCCAGCAGTGATATCGACAGGGGCAATGAGCAGTTCTTC
CDR3: CASSDIDRGNEQFF

V: TRBV2
size: NA
length: 12
D: NA
J: TRBJ1-6
DNA: TGTGCCAGCAGTGTGGGGGTTTCACCCCTCCACTTT
CDR3: CASSVGVSPLHF

V: TRBV6-2/TRBV6-3
size: NA
length: 14
D: TRBD1
J: TRBJ1-2
DNA: TGTGCCAGCAGTTCGGGACAGGGCGTCTATGGCTACACCTTC
CDR3: CASSSGQGVYGYTF

V: TRBV2
size: NA
length: 14
D: NA
J: TRBJ1-1
DNA: TGTGCCAGCGGGACATACTTTATGAACACTGAAGCTTTCTTT
CDR3: CASGTYFMNTEAFF

V: TRBV19
size: few
length: 16
D: TRBD1
J: TRBJ1-4
DNA: TGTGCCAGTAGTCTCACCCCAGGACAGGGTAATGAAAAACTGTTTTTT
CDR3: CASSLTPGQGNEKLFF

V: TRBV2
size: NA
length: 13
D: NA
J: TRBJ1-1
DNA: TGTGCCAGCAGTGGACAGCAGAACACTGAAGCTTTCTTT
CDR3: CASSGQQNTEAFF

V: TRBV6-6
size: NA
length: 12
D: NA
J: TRBJ2-7
DNA: TGTGCCAGCAGTTCGAGATCCTACGAGCAGTACTTC
CDR3: CASSSRSYEQYF

V: TRBV5-1
size: NA
length: 17
D: NA
J: TRBJ2-7
DNA: TGCGCCAGCACCTCCTGGGACGAGACCAAGAAGAGTTACGAGCAGTACTTC
CDR3: CASTSWDETKKSYEQYF

V: TRBV7-8
size: NA
length: 16
D: TRBD1
J: TRBJ1-1
DNA: TGTGCCAGCAGCTCAGGGGACAGGGGGTGGAGTACTGAAGCTTTCTTT
CDR3: CASSSGDRGWSTEAFF

V: TRBV12-3/TRBV12-4
size: NA
length: 13
D: TRBD1
J: TRBJ1-6
DNA: TGTGCCAGCAGCGTCGACAGGGTTTCACCCCTCCACTTT
CDR3: CASSVDRVSPLHF

V: TRBV9
size: NA
length: 15
D: TRBD1
J: TRBJ1-3
DNA: TGTGCCAGCAGCGTAGGACAGGGCTCTGGAAACACCATATATTTT
CDR3: CASSVGQGSGNTIYF

V: TRBV5-1
size: NA
length: 15
D: NA
J: TRBJ1-4
DNA: TGCGCCAGCAGCTTCCTGGGATATGGTAATGAAAAACTGTTTTTT
CDR3: CASSFLGYGNEKLFF

V: TRBV28
size: NA
length: 15
D: NA
J: TRBJ1-3
DNA: TGTGCCAGCAGTTACAGACGGGCCTCTGGAAACACCATATATTTT
CDR3: CASSYRRASGNTIYF

V: TRBV2
size: NA
length: 16
D: TRBD1
J: TRBJ1-5
DNA: TGTGCCAGCAGTGAAGCGAGGACAGGGGGCAATCAGCCCCAGCATTTT
CDR3: CASSEARTGGNQPQHF

V: TRBV6-6
size: NA
length: 15
D: NA
J: TRBJ1-1
DNA: TGTGCCAGCAGTCGCGGGCTAAGGGGGGGGACTGAAGCTTTCTTT
CDR3: CASSRGLRGGTEAFF

V: TRBV6-5
size: NA
length: 14
D: NA
J: TRBJ2-7
DNA: TGTGCCAGCAGTTATGGCGATATTTACTACGAGCAGTACTTC
CDR3: CASSYGDIYYEQYF

V: TRBV2
size: once
length: 15
D: NA
J: TRBJ2-5
DNA: TGTGCCAGCAGTGGGGGACGGACCGTTCGGGAGACCCAGTACTTC
CDR3: CASSGGRTVRETQYF

V: TRBV20-1
size: once
length: 11
D: NA
J: TRBJ2-7
DNA: TGCAGTGCTAGGCGCAGCTACGAGCAGTACTTC
CDR3: CSARRSYEQYF

V: TRBV18
size: NA
length: 14
D: NA
J: TRBJ1-2
DNA: TGTGCCAGCTCGACGGACACTCCTGGGGGGCGCTACACCTTC
CDR3: CASSTDTPGGRYTF

V: TRBV2
size: NA
length: 14
D: TRBD1
J: TRBJ1-5
DNA: TGTGCCAGCAGTGTAGGCAGGGGGGGTCAGCCCCAGCATTTT
CDR3: CASSVGRGGQPQHF

V: TRBV3-1/TRBV3-2
size: once
length: 11
D: NA
J: TRBJ2-5
DNA: TGTGCCAGCAGCCAAGTAGAGACCCAGTACTTC
CDR3: CASSQVETQYF

V: TRBV7-9
size: NA
length: 15
D: NA
J: TRBJ2-7
DNA: TGTGCCAGCAGCTCGGACACAGGGTTCTCCTACGAGCAGTACTTC
CDR3: CASSSDTGFSYEQYF

V: TRBV7-2
size: NA
length: 16
D: NA
J: TRBJ2-1
DNA: TGTGCCAGCAGCTTAGGGGAAAGCTTGGGGTGGGGTGAGCAGTTCTTC
CDR3: CASSLGESLGWGEQFF

V: TRBV3-1/TRBV3-2
size: NA
length: 14
D: TRBD2
J: TRBJ2-5
DNA: TGTGCCAGCAGCCTACCGGGACTACAAGAGACCCAGTACTTC
CDR3: CASSLPGLQETQYF

V: TRBV3-1/TRBV3-2
size: NA
length: 19
D: TRBD2
J: TRBJ2-1
DNA: TGTGCCAGCAGTCGAACCGGGACTAGCGGGGGGGGCACCTACAATGAGCAGTTCTTC
CDR3: CASSRTGTSGGGTYNEQFF

V: TRBV10-2
size: once
length: 16
D: NA
J: TRBJ2-6
DNA: TGCGCCAGCAGCCACGGGACCCTTCCTGGGGCCAACGTCCTGACTTTC
CDR3: CASSHGTLPGANVLTF

V: TRBV3-1/TRBV3-2
size: once
length: 16
D: TRBD2
J: TRBJ2-1
DNA: TGTGCCAGCAGTCCTAGCGGGGGGTTATCCTACAATGAGCAGTTCTTC
CDR3: CASSPSGGLSYNEQFF

V: TRBV19
size: once
length: 16
D: NA
J: TRBJ2-1
DNA: TGTGCCAGTAGTGGGGGGGCCTTTAAGTCCTACAATGAGCAGTTCTTC
CDR3: CASSGGAFKSYNEQFF

V: TRBV4-3
size: NA
length: 13
D: NA
J: TRBJ1-1
DNA: TGCGCCAGCAGCCAAGATGGGGCCACTGAAGCTTTCTTT
CDR3: CASSQDGATEAFF

V: TRBV7-2
size: NA
length: 19
D: TRBD2
J: TRBJ2-1
DNA: TGTGCCAGCAGCTTAGTCTCAGCGGGGGGGATTAGCTCCTACAATGAGCAGTTCTTC
CDR3: CASSLVSAGGISSYNEQFF

V: TRBV27
size: NA
length: 15
D: NA
J: TRBJ2-7
DNA: TGTGCCAGCAGTTACATCAATTCGGGTTCCTACGAGCAGTACTTC
CDR3: CASSYINSGSYEQYF

V: TRBV3-1/TRBV3-2
size: NA
length: 12
D: NA
J: TRBJ1-2
DNA: TGTGCCAGCAGCCAAGGGGGTAGCGGCTACACCTTC
CDR3: CASSQGGSGYTF

V: TRBV6-5
size: NA
length: 15
D: NA
J: TRBJ2-3
DNA: TGTGCCAGCCGATCGGACTTTGGGGGGCCAGATACGCAGTATTTT
CDR3: CASRSDFGGPDTQYF